This T cell receptor (beta chain) was identified in a study of T cell responses to AZD1222 COVID-19 vaccine. Study-wide findings and caveats: The breadth and depth of Spike-specific TCRs increased once two AZD1222 doses had been given. It should be noted that donors were predominantly white British and more often female, and clonal diversity was possibly underestimated.

For this clone: Its antigen is unidentified.

With 4 bases removed from V and 3 bases from J, the gap between germline ends came to 17 bases. There are 15 residues in the CDR3. From germline, CDR1 is SGDLS and CDR2 YYNGEE. TCRdb's copy holds only in-frame clones and misses some; the assay was immunoSEQ multiplex PCR. The sample shows 150,000 or so clones, approximately 91% of them seen only once. J is TRBJ2-7 and V is TRBV9; D unclear. The source is an adult who received the AZD1222 COVID-19 vaccine. The material sequenced was peripheral blood, taken 28 days after the second AZD1222 dose. CDR3 sequence reads: CASSPNPGDFYEQYF. Written as DNA, the CDR3 is TGTGCCAGCAGCCCAAACCCTGGGGATTTCTACGAGCAGTACTTC. The variable domain in full, with the rest retrieved from reference TRBV9 and TRBJ2-7, is DSGVTQTPKHLITATGQRVTLRCSPRSGDLSVYWYQQSLDQGLQFLIQYYNGEERAKGNILERFSAQQFPDLHSELNLSSLELGDSALYFCASSPNPGDFYEQYFGPGTRLTVT.